One T cell receptor (beta chain) is described in this entry. What it binds is unknown. This entry comes from a study of T cell clonotyping in hematopoietic cell transplantation. This table comes from immunoSEQ multiplex PCR, and its TCRdb copy is limited to in-frame clones, with some not included. Of about 3,300 clones listed, around 95% were seen once; the top ten hold around 1.7%. Points from the study as a whole: At the given depth, recipient repertoires were over 97% de novo clonotypes.

Specified time point: recipient sample about 28 days before transplant, after cytoreduction. The length of the CDR3 is 13 residues. Trimming at V came to 3 bases and at J to 5 bases, leaving 2 bases not matched to a gene. Germline CDR1 reads SGHRS; CDR2 reads YFSETQ. This sample comprised peripheral blood mononuclear cells, obtained before stem cell transplant. The source of this sequence is a woman aged 45-60 years with chronic myeloid leukemia. Some clones in this sample may be carry-over from other donors' samples. The rearrangement links TRBV5-1 to TRBJ2-1, with TRBD2 matching over 7 bases. CDR3 DNA sequence: TGCGCCAGCAGCTGGGGGGGGAACAATGAGCAGTTCTTC. Translation: CASSWGGNNEQFF.